This TCR beta chain was observed in a study of T cells in women clearing cervical HPV infection. Whole-study context: Case blood was drawn when the lesion was first found; control blood after infection became undetectable. Study observations and caveats: CIN3+ cases had significantly higher TCR richness than controls; evenness did not differ.

Method: immunoSEQ multiplex PCR; TCRdb's copy keeps in-frame clones and lacks some. The table for this sample gives tens of thousands of clones. Points on this clone: Antigen specificity is unknown.

The origin of this receptor is a woman between 18 and 69 years old with a cervical HPV16 infection that either progressed to CIN3+ or cleared (not recorded which). Sequenced: blood buffy coat.

The CDR3 bases that were read are TGTGCCAGCAGTACGACGGGTTACGAG. It is translated as CASSTTGYE. The full-length CDR3 reads as CASSTTGYEQYF. This rearrangement joins TRBV6-2 or TRBV6-3 to TRBJ2-7, with D unclear. The CDR3 is cut off 3 residues early in the read; its end comes from the germline J gene. This CDR3 is 12 amino acids long. Trimming left V 5 bases short and J 4 bases short, with 9 bases between. The V gene's germline CDR1 is MNHEY and CDR2 SVGEGT.